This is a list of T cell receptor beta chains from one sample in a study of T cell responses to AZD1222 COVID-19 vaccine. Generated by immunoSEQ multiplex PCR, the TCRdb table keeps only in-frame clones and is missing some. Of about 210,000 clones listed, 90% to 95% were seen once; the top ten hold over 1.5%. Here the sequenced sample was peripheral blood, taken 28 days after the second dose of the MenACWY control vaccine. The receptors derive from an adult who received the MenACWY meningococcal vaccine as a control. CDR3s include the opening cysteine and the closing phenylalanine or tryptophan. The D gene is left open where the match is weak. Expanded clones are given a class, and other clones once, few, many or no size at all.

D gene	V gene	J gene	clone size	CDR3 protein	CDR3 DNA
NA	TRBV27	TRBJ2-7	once	CASSLKPLGYEQYF	TGTGCCAGCAGTTTAAAGCCTCTTGGGTACGAGCAGTACTTC
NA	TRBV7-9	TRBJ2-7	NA	CASSLPGVPYEQYF	TGTGCCAGCAGCTTACCGGGGGTCCCCTACGAGCAGTACTTC
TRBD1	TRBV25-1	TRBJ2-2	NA	CASTAGTGSPGELFF	TGTGCCAGCACTGCCGGGACAGGGTCTCCCGGGGAGCTGTTTTTT
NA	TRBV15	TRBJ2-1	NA	CATSRSIGDAYNEQFF	TGTGCCACCAGCAGGTCTATAGGGGACGCCTACAATGAGCAGTTCTTC
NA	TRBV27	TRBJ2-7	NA	CASSYGHPPYEQYF	TGTGCCAGCAGTTACGGGCACCCCCCGTACGAGCAGTACTTC
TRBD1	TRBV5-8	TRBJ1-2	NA	CASTTPGQGFGGYTF	TGTGCCAGCACCACCCCGGGACAGGGATTTGGCGGCTACACCTTC
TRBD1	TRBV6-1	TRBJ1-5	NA	CASSGAGTVRRRDSNQPQHF	TGTGCCAGCAGTGGAGCCGGGACAGTTCGCAGGAGGGATAGCAATCAGCCCCAGCATTTT
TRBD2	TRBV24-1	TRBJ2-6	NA	CATSATSETFSGANVLTF	TGTGCCACCAGCGCTACTAGCGAAACTTTCTCTGGGGCCAACGTCCTGACTTTC
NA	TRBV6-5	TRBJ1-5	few	CASSLDSNQPQHF	TGTGCCAGCAGTCTAGATAGCAATCAGCCCCAGCATTTT
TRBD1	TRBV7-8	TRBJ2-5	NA	CASSHGQGQETQYF	TGTGCCAGCAGCCACGGACAGGGGCAAGAGACCCAGTACTTC
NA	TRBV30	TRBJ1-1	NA	CAQRIGPLPRTEAFF	TGTGCCCAGCGGATAGGGCCGTTACCCAGGACTGAAGCTTTCTTT
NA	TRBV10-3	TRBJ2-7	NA	CAISPRDEYEQYF	TGTGCCATCAGTCCTAGGGATGAATACGAGCAGTACTTC
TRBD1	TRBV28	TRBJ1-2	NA	CASRTNPGGASYGYTF	TGTGCCAGCAGAACAAACCCAGGGGGCGCTAGCTATGGCTACACCTTC
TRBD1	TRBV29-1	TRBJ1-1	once	CSARGLTEAFF	TGCAGCGCTAGGGGGCTTACTGAAGCTTTCTTT